The 25 T cell receptor beta chains listed next were all sequenced from one sample in a study of OX40 agonist ivuxolimab in advanced cancers. The protocol was immunoSEQ multiplex PCR, while the TCRdb copy is restricted to in-frame clones and leaves out a portion. Among approximately 82,000 clones, approximately 95% were seen once, and the ten largest hold approximately 20%. This sample comprised CD4+ or CD8+ T cells sorted from blood, obtained in a trial of the OX40 agonist ivuxolimab. The receptors were gathered from an adult with an advanced solid tumor such as melanoma, head and neck, liver or kidney cancer.

The V and J genes are TRBV6-5 and TRBJ2-6; no firm D call. V was cut by 5 bases and J by 1 base, with 3 bases left in between. There are 13 residues in the CDR3. Germline-derived CDR1 and CDR2 are MNHEY and SVGAGI. The CDR3 DNA follows: TGTGCCAGCAGTCTATCTGGGGCCAACGTCCTGACTTTC. Protein product: CASSLSGANVLTF.

The chain is built from TRBV30 and TRBJ2-1; TRBD1 matches at 9 bases. V lost 3 bases to trimming and J lost 4 bases; unmatched junction nucleotides: 16. Per the germline V gene, CDR1 is GTSNPN and CDR2 is SVGIG (reference sequence). The CDR3 totals 18 residues. The CDR3 reads CAWSTGQGEWGEYNEQFF. The CDR3 coding sequence is TGTGCCTGGAGCACGGGACAGGGCGAGTGGGGTGAATACAATGAGCAGTTCTTC.

V and J are TRBV6-5 and TRBJ2-7, with TRBD1 matching 7 bases. Per germline, CDR1 MNHEY and CDR2 SVGAGI. The CDR3 contains 13 residues. Unmatched junction bases numbered 7, after V lost 8 bases and J lost 3 bases. Here the CDR3 reads CASGQGVSYEQYF. DNA of the CDR3: TGTGCCAGCGGTCAGGGGGTGAGCTACGAGCAGTACTTC.

As for this clone: At one end the junction does not follow the germline gene, possibly because of a read error. V gene TRBV7-7 combines with J gene TRBJ1-3, with D tentatively TRBD1 (5 bases). Per the germline V gene, CDR1 is SSHAT and CDR2 is FNYEAQ (reference sequence). The CDR3 has 16 amino acids. CDR3 DNA: TGTGCTAGCAGCTTGGGGCGGCCAGGCTCTGGAAACACCATATATTTT. It is translated as CASSLGRPGSGNTIYF. The full variable domain, in which reference TRBV7-7 and TRBJ1-3 provide the parts outside the CDR3, is GAGVSQSPRYKVTKRGQDVTLRCDPISSHATLYWYQQALGQGPEFLTYFNYEAQPDKSGLPSDRFSAERPEGSISTLTIQRTEQRDSAMYRCASSLGRPGSGNTIYFGEGSWLTVV.

This clone was observed once. V is TRBV30 and J is TRBJ2-1, with 11 bases fitting TRBD2. V gave up 0 bases and J gave up 8 bases; unmatched junction bases: 3. The CDR3 sequence is 14 residues long. Germline CDR1 GTSNPN, CDR2 SVGIG (reference sequence). CDR3 sequence (DNA): TGTGCCTGGAGTGTCGGACTAGCGGGCGATGAGCAGTTCTTC. Protein product: CAWSVGLAGDEQFF.

The gene calls are TRBV11-2 and TRBJ2-2, with TRBD1 identical over 7 bases. This CDR3 is built from 19 residues. Germline values: CDR1 SGHAT, CDR2 FQNNGV. V lost 1 base to trimming and J lost 0 bases; unmatched junction nucleotides: 11. The CDR3 region is CASSLGVVGGFPNTGELFF. The CDR3 DNA reads TGTGCCAGCAGCTTAGGAGTGGTAGGGGGCTTCCCGAACACCGGGGAGCTGTTTTTT.

A few counts support this clone. This chain links TRBV7-9 with TRBJ1-2; possible D gene TRBD1, 6 bases. Germline CDR1 and CDR2: SEHNR and FQNEAQ (reference sequence). The CDR3 has 13 amino acids. Trimming cost V 5 bases and J 7 bases, with 14 bases left between them. CDR3 sequence reads: CASSTSGGPGYTF. CDR3 nucleotide sequence: TGTGCCAGCAGCACCTCCGGGGGGCCTGGCTACACCTTC.

This clone occurred a few times. The sample has other DNA sequences that encode this CDR3 too. This chain joins TRBV27 and TRBJ2-7; 7 bases agree with TRBD2. The CDR3 totals 13 residues. Germline CDR1 and CDR2: MNHEY and SMNVEV (reference sequence). The trim removed 7 bases at V and 0 bases at J, leaving 3 bases unmatched. As DNA, the CDR3 is TGTGCCAGCATGGGAGGGGCCTCCTACGAGCAGTACTTC. Translating gives CASMGGASYEQYF.

This sequence joins TRBV5-8 and TRBJ1-1; D uncertain. This CDR3 has 16 residues. Germline CDR1 is SGHTS and CDR2 is YDEGEE. Trimming pared 2 bases from V and 1 base from J, leaving 15 bases between. The CDR3 protein is CASSFTKRRRNTEAFF. The DNA of the CDR3 is TGTGCCAGCAGCTTTACAAAAAGGCGGCGGAACACTGAAGCTTTCTTT.

J is TRBJ2-7 and V is TRBV11-2; D is unclear. Germline CDR1 is SGHAT and CDR2 is FQNNGV. Trimming left V 5 bases short and J 0 bases short, with 2 bases between. The CDR3 is 11 residues long. CDR3 in DNA: TGTGCCAGCAGCCACTCCTACGAGCAGTACTTC. Its translation: CASSHSYEQYF.

V and J are TRBV4-2 and TRBJ1-2, with D unresolved. Per the germline V gene, CDR1 is LGHNA and CDR2 is YNFKEQ. The germline V and J ends were trimmed by 0 bases and 8 bases, with 13 bases remaining between them. The CDR3 loop spans 14 amino acids. As DNA, the CDR3 is TGTGCCAGCAGCCAAGATACAAACCCGGGGGGCTACACCTTC. This encodes CASSQDTNPGGYTF.

In its sample, this clone was seen once. V gene TRBV27 combines with J gene TRBJ1-5; D is possibly TRBD1 (5 bases). CDR3 length: 15 amino acids. V lost 0 bases, J lost 4 bases, and 10 bases lay in between. The germline V gene encodes CDR1 MNHEY and CDR2 SMNVEV (reference sequence). In nucleotides, the CDR3 is TGTGCCAGCAGTTTATCGGGCAGGGAGAATCAGCCCCAGCATTTT. It encodes CASSLSGRENQPQHF.

The chain uses TRBV10-3 and TRBJ2-7; TRBD1 matches at 9 bases. The CDR3 consists of 13 residues. V dropped 8 bases and J dropped 9; count of bases not matched to a gene: 11. The V gene's germline CDR1 is ENHRY and CDR2 SYGVKD. The DNA for the CDR3 is TGTGCCATCGGAAGGACAGGGGAAAGCGGGCAGTACTTC. It translates to CAIGRTGESGQYF.

The chain joins TRBV6-4 to TRBJ1-4; no clear D. CDR3 length equals 15 residues. In germline, CDR1 is MRHNA, CDR2 SNTAGT. V lost 5 bases to trimming and J lost 1 base, with 11 bases between them. CDR3 protein: CASSPLSLTNEKLFF. DNA for the CDR3: TGTGCCAGCAGTCCCCTCAGTTTAACTAATGAAAAACTGTTTTTT.

This chain uses TRBV9 with TRBJ2-7; the D gene is possibly TRBD2 (6 bases). The CDR3 is made up of 15 amino acids. Trimming removed 0 bases at V and 2 bases at J, with 12 bases between. In germline, CDR1 is SGDLS, CDR2 YYNGEE. The CDR3 sequence is CASSVDTGVTYEQYF. The CDR3 coding sequence is TGTGCCAGCAGCGTAGACACGGGAGTTACCTACGAGCAGTACTTC.

The chain links TRBV9 to TRBJ2-3; 8 bases are a match to TRBD1. This CDR3 region has 15 residues. The ends lost 4 bases at V and 2 bases at J; junction bases unmatched: 6. From germline, CDR1 is SGDLS and CDR2 YYNGEE. CDR3 amino acids: CASSYGQGNTDTQYF. CDR3 in DNA: TGTGCCAGCAGCTATGGACAGGGAAACACAGATACGCAGTATTTT. Drawing the rest from reference TRBV9 and TRBJ2-3, the complete variable domain is DSGVTQTPKHLITATGQRVTLRCSPRSGDLSVYWYQQSLDQGLQFLIQYYNGEERAKGNILERFSAQQFPDLHSELNLSSLELGDSALYFCASSYGQGNTDTQYFGPGTRLTVL.

The CDR3 loop is CASSYSRSEAFF. The CDR3 DNA follows: TGTGCCAGCAGTTACTCACGATCTGAAGCTTTCTTT. This rearrangement joins TRBV6-5 to TRBJ1-1, with unresolved D. CDR1 MNHEY and CDR2 SVGAGI come from the germline V gene. The CDR3 is 12 amino acids. Deletions cut 0 bases from V and 6 bases from J, with 5 bases between.

The chain recombines TRBV5-8 with TRBJ1-1; no firm D call. CDR1 and CDR2 from the germline V gene are SGHTS and YDEGEE. Between the trimmed V and J ends, which lost 4 bases and 5 bases, there was a span of 12 bases. This CDR3 is built from 13 residues. CDR3 nucleotide sequence: TGTGCCAGCAGCCCCATCGAGGAGACTGAAGCTTTCTTT. Translation gives CASSPIEETEAFF. Full variable domain (rest looked up from reference TRBV5-8 and TRBJ1-1): EAGVTQSPTHLIKTRGQQATLRCSPISGHTSVYWYQQALGLGLQFLLWYDEGEERNRGNFPPRFSGRQFPNYSSELNVNALELEDSALYLCASSPIEETEAFFGQGTRLTVV.

The J gene is TRBJ1-3, the V gene TRBV4-1; maybe TRBD1 (5 bases). Trimming left V 2 bases short and J 4 bases short, with 15 bases between. CDR3 length: 16 amino acids. Germline V CDR1 and CDR2: MGHRA, YSYEKL. The CDR3 sequence: CASSQKQVKEGNTIYF. The CDR3 DNA follows: TGCGCCAGCAGCCAAAAACAGGTCAAGGAAGGAAACACCATATATTTT.

This clone was seen only once. The chain couples TRBV28 to TRBJ2-1; perhaps TRBD1 as D (5 bases). V dropped 5 bases and J dropped 4 bases, with 18 bases sitting between them. The CDR3 runs to 16 residues. From germline, CDR1 is MDHEN and CDR2 SYDVKM. The CDR3 here is CASSPSKNRQYNEQFF. CDR3 DNA sequence: TGTGCCAGCAGTCCTTCCAAAAACCGACAGTACAATGAGCAGTTCTTC.

The chain carries TRBV6-5 and TRBJ2-5, with 14 positions matching TRBD2. The germline CDR1 and CDR2 sequences are MNHEY and SVGAGI. Trimming cost V 6 bases and J 5 bases; bases outside gene matches: 5. This CDR3 is built from 15 residues. The CDR3 DNA is TGTGCCAGCAGCCGACTAGCGGGGGGGTTTGAGACCCAGTACTTC. Amino acid sequence: CASSRLAGGFETQYF.

The genes are TRBV5-8 and TRBJ2-5; TRBD1 aligns across 12 bases. Germline CDR1 and CDR2: SGHTS and YDEGEE. The CDR3 runs to 15 residues. Losses at the gene ends were 2 bases for V and 5 bases for J; bases not matched to a gene: 4. The CDR3 DNA sequence: TGTGCCAGCAGCTTTGGGACAGGGGGCTGGGAGACCCAGTACTTC. The encoded protein is CASSFGTGGWETQYF.

Of note for this clone: A junction end diverges from the germline sequence, so it may reflect a read error. V and J are TRBV7-7 and TRBJ2-7, with D tentatively TRBD2 (5 bases). This CDR3 is built from 17 residues. From germline, CDR1 is SSHAT and CDR2 FNYEAQ (reference sequence). This CDR3 reads CASSPTPEGTTSYEQYF. The CDR3 DNA follows: TGTGCTAGCAGCCCGACCCCTGAGGGTACCACCTCCTACGAGCAGTACTTC.

The V and J genes are TRBV15 and TRBJ2-7; D is ambiguous. The ends were cut back, 3 bases at V and 4 bases at J, with 10 bases in the middle. Germline CDR1 and CDR2: LNHNV and YYDKDF (reference sequence). The CDR3 sequence is 13 residues long. The CDR3 loop reads CATSRDSRYEQYF. CDR3 coding DNA: TGTGCCACCAGCAGGGATAGCAGGTACGAGCAGTACTTC.

This clone has a single count. V and J are TRBV9 and TRBJ1-1; 7 bases fit TRBD1. Germline lookup yields CDR1 SGDLS and CDR2 YYNGEE. J gave up 0 bases and V 2 bases, and 4 bases lay outside the gene matches. The CDR3 is made up of 15 amino acids. CDR3 sequence: CASSVTGRMNTEAFF. CDR3 DNA: TGTGCCAGCAGCGTGACAGGGAGGATGAACACTGAAGCTTTCTTT.